A selection of T cell receptor beta chains follows, all from one sample in a study of CD8 T cells in ankylosing spondylitis. TCRdb recomputed calls from the 5' RACE reads with MiXCR, one row per CDR3 protein. The table records about 250,000 distinct CDR3 sequences, 30% to 35% of them present only once. Sequencing input: blood, either unsorted or a sorted T cell fraction (not recorded which). These receptor sequences come from a male donor with ankylosing spondylitis or in good health (not recorded which). CDR3s include the opening cysteine and the closing phenylalanine or tryptophan. The D gene is left open where the match is weak. A row's size may be missing; if present it is once, few, many or a size class.

clone_size j_call d_call v_call cdr3_nt cdr3_aa
NA TRBJ2-1 NA TRBV20-1 TGCAGTGTCACGCGAGGGAGCTCCTACAATGAGCAGTTCTTC CSVTRGSSYNEQFF
few TRBJ2-3 NA TRBV20-1 TGCAGTGCCGCGAAGGTTCTCACAGATACGCAGTATTTT CSAAKVLTDTQYF
few TRBJ2-7 TRBD2 TRBV9 TGTGCCAGCAGCGAGACCGGGACTAGCTCGTACGAGCAGTACTTC CASSETGTSSYEQYF
NA TRBJ2-3 NA TRBV6-2/TRBV6-3 TGTGCCAGCAGTTACTCGCTGTTTCTTCGTGTTATCGGCACAGATACGCAGTATTTT CASSYSLFLRVIGTDTQYF
NA TRBJ1-3 TRBD1 TRBV10-3 TGTGCCTCGGACAGGGCCCCCGGAAACACCATATATTTT CASDRAPGNTIYF
NA TRBJ2-7 NA TRBV7-6 TGTGCCAGCAGCTTAGGGGCCAGCAACGAGCAGTACTTC CASSLGASNEQYF
few TRBJ1-1 NA TRBV20-1 TGCAGTGCTGGGGACACTGAAGCTTTCTTT CSAGDTEAFF
NA TRBJ2-1 NA TRBV29-1 TGCAGCGCTGGGGGGAAGGCGGTTTACAATGAGCAGTTCTTC CSAGGKAVYNEQFF
few TRBJ2-1 TRBD1 TRBV6-1 TGTGCCAGCAGTGAAGAACATTACCGGGACAGCAATGAGCAGTTCTTC CASSEEHYRDSNEQFF
few TRBJ2-7 NA TRBV25-1 TGTGCCAGCAGCGATACTCTGTTTAGGGAGGAGGGGGGCGAGCAGTACTTC CASSDTLFREEGGEQYF
few TRBJ2-1 TRBD2 TRBV7-9 TGTGCCAGCAGCTTCCGGGGGGGCCGTGACAATGAGCAGTTCTTC CASSFRGGRDNEQFF
few TRBJ2-7 NA TRBV12-3/TRBV12-4 TGTGCCAGCAGATACAATCTTCTCGAGCAGTACTTC CASRYNLLEQYF
few TRBJ1-4 NA TRBV20-1 TGCAGTGCTGGCATGGGGGAAAAACTGTTTTTT CSAGMGEKLFF
NA TRBJ2-3 TRBD2 TRBV20-1 TGCAGTGCTATCACCGGGACTACTAGCACAGATACGCAGTATTTT CSAITGTTSTDTQYF
many TRBJ2-3 NA TRBV6-1 TGTGCCAGCTCTCATCCGGGCCCCACAGATACGCAGTATTTT CASSHPGPTDTQYF
NA TRBJ2-3 TRBD2 TRBV3-1 TGTGCCAGCAGCCAATCCCGAACTAGCGGAGGCGATAGCACAGATACGCAGTATTTT CASSQSRTSGGDSTDTQYF
few TRBJ2-3 NA TRBV6-4 TGTGCCAGCAGTGTCGGGGTAGGAGGGACAGATACGCAGTATTTT CASSVGVGGTDTQYF
many TRBJ2-3 NA TRBV10-3 TGTGCCATCAGTGAGTCGAGAGGTACGCAGTATTTT CAISESRGTQYF
NA TRBJ2-6 NA TRBV5-6 TGTGCCAGCAGCTTGTTTGAGGTCCACTCCTCTGGGGCCAACGTCCTGACTTTC CASSLFEVHSSGANVLTF
NA TRBJ2-1 TRBD2 TRBV7-2 TGTGCCAGCAGGGCTCGTGTAGCGGGGGGCCGGGGTGATGAGCAGTTCTTC CASRARVAGGRGDEQFF
NA TRBJ1-6 NA TRBV28 TGTGCCAGCAGTTTATGGGGGGCGAAAAATTCACCCCTCCACTTT CASSLWGAKNSPLHF
NA TRBJ2-7 NA TRBV6-1 TGTGCCAGCAGCCCCTATTCCGGGAACTCCTACGAGCAGTACTTC CASSPYSGNSYEQYF
NA TRBJ2-5 TRBD1 TRBV5-6 TGTGCCAGCAGCTTGTCAACAGGGGGCGGTTTCGAGACCCAGTACTTC CASSLSTGGGFETQYF
NA TRBJ1-5 NA TRBV6-4 TGTGCCAGCAGTGACCCACGGACAGATAGCAATCAGCCCCAGCATTTT CASSDPRTDSNQPQHF
few TRBJ2-3 NA TRBV12-3/TRBV12-4 TGTGCCAGCAACTTCGGGAGAAGCACAGATACGCAGTATTTT CASNFGRSTDTQYF
many TRBJ2-3 NA TRBV20-1 TGCAGTGCCGTGGACTATTCTACAGATACGCAGTATTTT CSAVDYSTDTQYF
NA TRBJ1-5 NA TRBV15 TGTGCCACCAGCGGGGGGAAAGGCAATCAGCCCCAGCATTTT CATSGGKGNQPQHF
many TRBJ2-7 NA TRBV4-2 TGTGCCAGCAGCCAGATACCCTACGAGCAGTACTTC CASSQIPYEQYF
NA TRBJ2-7 NA TRBV20-1 TGCAGTGCTAGGGACACCACCTCCTACGAGCAGTACTTC CSARDTTSYEQYF
NA TRBJ2-3 TRBD2 TRBV5-1 TGCGCCAGCAGCTTGGCGAGGACTAGTTCAGATACGCAGTATTTT CASSLARTSSDTQYF
NA TRBJ2-3 NA TRBV29-1 TGCAGCGTTGAAGACAGACAGACTTACACAGATACGCAGTATTTT CSVEDRQTYTDTQYF
NA TRBJ2-6 TRBD1 TRBV15 TGTGCCACCAGCTCGGGGGGACAGGGCTTGTCTGGGGCCAACGTCCTGACTTTC CATSSGGQGLSGANVLTF
many TRBJ2-1 NA TRBV20-1 TGCAGTGCTAGGCCTGGGGTTGCCGGGTTCTTATACAATGAGCAGTTCTTC CSARPGVAGFLYNEQFF
few TRBJ1-2 TRBD1 TRBV6-1 TGTGCCAGCAGCGGGACAGTACTCGGCTACACCTTC CASSGTVLGYTF
NA TRBJ2-1 TRBD1 TRBV7-9 TGTGCCAGCAGCTTAGCCCCCCAGGGGGCAGGCAATGAGCAGTTCTTC CASSLAPQGAGNEQFF
NA TRBJ2-7 NA TRBV7-2 TGTGCCAGCAGCTTAGTGCGGCGGGGCTCCTACGAGCAGTACTTC CASSLVRRGSYEQYF
NA TRBJ2-2 NA TRBV7-9 TGTGCCAGCAGCCAATCAAACACCGGGGAGCTGTTTTTT CASSQSNTGELFF
NA TRBJ2-1 NA TRBV10-3 TGTGCCACTTCTTGGATTCAGGAGGGAGTTTCAATCAACAATGAGCAGTTCTTC CATSWIQEGVSINNEQFF
NA TRBJ2-5 NA TRBV12-3/TRBV12-4 TGTGCCAGCCGGAAGAGAACGGCGGAACAAGAGACCCAGTACTTC CASRKRTAEQETQYF
NA TRBJ2-7 NA TRBV7-8 TGTGCCAGCGGGCGGGGACACTACGAGCAGTACTTC CASGRGHYEQYF
NA TRBJ2-7 NA TRBV28 TGTGCCAGCACCCCAACAGGGCTACCAACCTACGAGCAGTACTTC CASTPTGLPTYEQYF
few TRBJ2-5 NA TRBV20-1 TGCAGTGCACCATTAACAGGGACTCGGTACTTC CSAPLTGTRYF
NA TRBJ1-5 NA TRBV7-8 TGTGCCAGCAGCTCGCGGTACGCCACCCAAGACCAGCCCCAGCATTTT CASSSRYATQDQPQHF
NA TRBJ1-6 NA TRBV20-1 TGCAGTGCTGGGGGGGGTGATTCACCCCTCCACTTT CSAGGGDSPLHF
NA TRBJ1-2 NA TRBV20-1 TGCAGTGCTAGAGATGATTGGGACATTGTCTTC CSARDDWDIVF
NA TRBJ2-2 NA TRBV12-3/TRBV12-4 TGTGCCAGCAGTCAGGGACACTCGAACACCGGGGAGCTGTTTTTT CASSQGHSNTGELFF
NA TRBJ2-3 NA TRBV30 TGTGCCTGGACCCCGGGGGATACGCAGTATTTT CAWTPGDTQYF
NA TRBJ1-2 TRBD1 TRBV18 TGTGCCAGCTCCCGTGGACAGGGATTCGGCTACACCTTC CASSRGQGFGYTF
NA TRBJ2-7 TRBD1 TRBV5-6 TGTGCCAGCAGCCCACGACAGGGGGTTGCCGAGCAGTACTTC CASSPRQGVAEQYF
NA TRBJ2-1 TRBD2 TRBV7-9 TGTGCCAGCAGCCAGGGACTAGCGGGGCCTTACAATGAGCAGTTCTTC CASSQGLAGPYNEQFF
few TRBJ2-5 NA TRBV29-1 TGCAGCGTTATGGGGGTGTCGGAGACCCAGTACTTC CSVMGVSETQYF
NA TRBJ1-6 NA TRBV18 TGTGCCAGCTCACCCCAACGGACAGATAATTCACCCCTCCACTTT CASSPQRTDNSPLHF